The T cell receptor beta chain described here comes from a study of T-cell memory formation after mild COVID-19. Study summary: Across donors, TCR clusters were largely donor specific.

Overall study findings and caveats: Nothing confirmed that second-wave clones peaking on day 37 were specific for SARS-CoV-2. Clones contracting over day 15 to 85 were CD4/CD8 balanced, with later expanders leaning CD4+.

The CDR3 sequence is 15 residues long. Germline assignment: CDR1 SGHRS and CDR2 YFSETQ. With 5 bases clipped from V and 0 bases from J, the junction kept 7 bases outside the gene matches. A word on this clonotype: Antigen: not known.

5'RACE with constant-segment primers yielded barcoded, UMI-tagged TCR alpha and TCR beta cDNA libraries. TCRdb reprocessed the 5' RACE reads with MiXCR, giving one entry per CDR3 protein. The sample carries hundreds of thousands of distinct CDR3 sequences, roughly 17% recorded once. Sequencing was carried out using PBMCs or a T cell subset sorted from them (not recorded which). V and J are TRBV5-1 and TRBJ2-7, with 8 nucleotides matching TRBD1. The clonotype originates from an adult woman who had mild COVID-19 (a few samples of this study predate the infection). Cell type and time point are not known. The CDR3 DNA is TGCGCCAGCAGTCCGGGACAGGTGCCCTCCTACGAGCAGTACTTC. Its translation: CASSPGQVPSYEQYF.